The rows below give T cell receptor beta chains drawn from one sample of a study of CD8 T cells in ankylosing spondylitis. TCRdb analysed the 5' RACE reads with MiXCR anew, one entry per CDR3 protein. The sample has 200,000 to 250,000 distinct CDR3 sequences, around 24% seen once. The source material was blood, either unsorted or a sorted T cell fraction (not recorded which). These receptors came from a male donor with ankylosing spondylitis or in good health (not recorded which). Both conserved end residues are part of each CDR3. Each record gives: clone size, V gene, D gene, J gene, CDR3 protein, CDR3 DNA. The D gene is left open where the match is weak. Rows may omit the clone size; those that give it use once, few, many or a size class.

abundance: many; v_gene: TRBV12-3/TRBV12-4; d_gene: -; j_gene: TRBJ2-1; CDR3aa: CASTMEEQFF; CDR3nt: TGTGCCAGCACAATGGAGGAGCAGTTCTTC
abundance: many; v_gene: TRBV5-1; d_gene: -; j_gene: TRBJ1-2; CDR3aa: CASYIGPSNYGYTF; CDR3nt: TGCGCCAGCTACATCGGACCAAGCAACTATGGCTACACCTTC
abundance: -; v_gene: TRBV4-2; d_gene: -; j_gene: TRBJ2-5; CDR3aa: CASSQAAGSETQYF; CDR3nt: TGTGCCAGCAGCCAGGCGGCTGGATCAGAGACCCAGTACTTC
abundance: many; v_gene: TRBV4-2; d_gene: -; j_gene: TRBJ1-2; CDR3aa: CASSQESAGDNYGYTF; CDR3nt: TGTGCCAGCAGCCAAGAAAGCGCCGGGGATAACTATGGCTACACCTTC
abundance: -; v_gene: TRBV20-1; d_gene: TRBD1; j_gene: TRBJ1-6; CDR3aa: CSARTGVNDSPLHF; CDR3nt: TGCAGTGCTAGGACAGGGGTTAATGATTCACCCCTCCACTTT
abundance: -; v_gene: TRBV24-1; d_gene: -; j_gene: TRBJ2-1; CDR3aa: CATSDFGGPRPDNEQFF; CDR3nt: TGTGCCACCAGTGATTTCGGAGGGCCCAGACCTGATAATGAGCAGTTCTTC
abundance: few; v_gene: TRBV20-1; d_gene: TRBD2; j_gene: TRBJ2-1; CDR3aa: CSARRSSGSGDEQFF; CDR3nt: TGCAGTGCTAGACGGTCTAGCGGGAGCGGCGATGAGCAGTTCTTC
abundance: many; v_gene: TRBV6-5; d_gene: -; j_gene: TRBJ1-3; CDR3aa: CASSYGLPSGNTIYF; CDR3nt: TGTGCCAGCAGTTACGGACTCCCCTCTGGAAACACCATATATTTT
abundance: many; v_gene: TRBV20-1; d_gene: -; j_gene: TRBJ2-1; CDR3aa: CSARAAKGLANLNNEQFF; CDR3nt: TGCAGTGCTAGAGCGGCAAAGGGGCTAGCGAACCTTAACAATGAGCAGTTCTTC
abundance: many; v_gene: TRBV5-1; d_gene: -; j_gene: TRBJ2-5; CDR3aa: CASSLNSPSSLQETQYF; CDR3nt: TGCGCCAGCAGCTTGAATTCCCCCAGCAGCCTACAAGAGACCCAGTACTTC
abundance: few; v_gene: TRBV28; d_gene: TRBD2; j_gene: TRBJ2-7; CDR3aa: CASSLLTSGQREQYF; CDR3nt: TGTGCCAGCAGTTTACTGACTAGCGGACAGAGGGAGCAGTACTTC
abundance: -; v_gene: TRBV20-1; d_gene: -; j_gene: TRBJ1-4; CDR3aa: CSARRGEKLFF; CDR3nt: TGCAGTGCTAGGAGGGGTGAAAAACTGTTTTTT
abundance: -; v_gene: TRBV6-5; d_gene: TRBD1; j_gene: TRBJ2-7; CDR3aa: CASSNRGPEQYF; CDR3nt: TGTGCCAGCAGTAACAGGGGCCCCGAGCAGTACTTC
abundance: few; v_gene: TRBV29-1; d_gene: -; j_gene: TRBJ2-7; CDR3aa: CSVDRDYEQYF; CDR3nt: TGCAGCGTTGACAGAGACTACGAGCAGTACTTC
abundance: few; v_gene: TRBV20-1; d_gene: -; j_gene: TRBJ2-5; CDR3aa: CSAPASTETQYF; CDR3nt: TGCAGTGCCCCCGCTAGCACCGAGACCCAGTACTTC
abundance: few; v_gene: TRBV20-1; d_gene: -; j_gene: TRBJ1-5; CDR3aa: CSAPHKTGSYQPQHF; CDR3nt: TGCAGTGCCCCTCATAAGACAGGTTCTTATCAGCCCCAGCATTTT
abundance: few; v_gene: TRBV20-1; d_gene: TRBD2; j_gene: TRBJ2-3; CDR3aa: CSARERDRTDTQYF; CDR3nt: TGCAGTGCTAGGGAGCGGGACCGCACAGATACGCAGTATTTT
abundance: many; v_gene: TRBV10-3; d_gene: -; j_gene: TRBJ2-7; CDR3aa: CAILSNYEQYF; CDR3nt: TGTGCCATCCTAAGTAACTACGAGCAGTACTTC
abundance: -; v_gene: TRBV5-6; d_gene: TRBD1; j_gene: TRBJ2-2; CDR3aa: CASSWTGYTGELFF; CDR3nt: TGTGCCAGCAGCTGGACAGGCTACACCGGGGAGCTGTTTTTT
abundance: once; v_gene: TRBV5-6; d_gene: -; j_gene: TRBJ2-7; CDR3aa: CASILGYGDEQYF; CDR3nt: TGTGCCAGCATCCTCGGGTATGGGGACGAGCAGTACTTC
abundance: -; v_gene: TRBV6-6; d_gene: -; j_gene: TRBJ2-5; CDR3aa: CASSYGSQYF; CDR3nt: TGTGCCAGCAGTTACGGGTCCCAGTACTTC
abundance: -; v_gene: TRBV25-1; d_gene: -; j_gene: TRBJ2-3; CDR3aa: CASSVSGSTDTQYF; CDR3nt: TGTGCCAGCAGTGTTTCGGGGAGCACAGATACGCAGTATTTT
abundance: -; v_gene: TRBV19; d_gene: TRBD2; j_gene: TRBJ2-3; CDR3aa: CASSLAGGADTQYF; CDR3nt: TGTGCCAGTAGTTTAGCGGGAGGGGCAGATACGCAGTATTTT
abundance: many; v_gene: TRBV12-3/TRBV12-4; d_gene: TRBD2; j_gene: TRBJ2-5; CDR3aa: CASSTGGPETQYF; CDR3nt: TGTGCCAGCAGTACGGGAGGGCCGGAGACCCAGTACTTC
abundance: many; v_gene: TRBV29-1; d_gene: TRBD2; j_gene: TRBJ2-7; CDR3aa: CSVEGRGYEQYF; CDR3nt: TGCAGCGTTGAAGGGCGGGGGTACGAGCAGTACTTC
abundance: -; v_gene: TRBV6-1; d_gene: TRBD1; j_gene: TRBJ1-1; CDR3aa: CASSQGAKTEAFF; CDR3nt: TGTGCCAGCAGTCAGGGGGCGAAGACTGAAGCTTTCTTT
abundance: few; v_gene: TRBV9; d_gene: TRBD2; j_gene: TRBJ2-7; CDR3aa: CASSVSGRAYEQYF; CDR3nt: TGTGCCAGCAGCGTTAGCGGGAGGGCCTACGAGCAGTACTTC
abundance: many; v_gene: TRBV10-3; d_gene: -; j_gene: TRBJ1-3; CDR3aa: CAISELPADSGNTIYF; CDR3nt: TGTGCCATCAGTGAGTTGCCTGCCGACTCTGGAAACACCATATATTTT
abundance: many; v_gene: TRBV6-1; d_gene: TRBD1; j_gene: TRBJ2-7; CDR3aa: CASKGDSWAWEQYF; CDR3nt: TGTGCCAGCAAGGGGGACAGTTGGGCTTGGGAGCAGTACTTC
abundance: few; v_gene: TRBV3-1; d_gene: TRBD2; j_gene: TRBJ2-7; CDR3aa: CASSWEGSGEQYF; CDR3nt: TGTGCCAGCAGCTGGGAGGGTAGCGGCGAGCAGTACTTC
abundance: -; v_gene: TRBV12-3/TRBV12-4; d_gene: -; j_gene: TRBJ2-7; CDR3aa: CASSRTALFEQYF; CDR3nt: TGTGCCAGCAGTCGGACAGCCCTATTCGAGCAGTACTTC
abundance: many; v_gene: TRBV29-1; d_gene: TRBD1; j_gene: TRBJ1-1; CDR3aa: CSVANRGLDTEAFF; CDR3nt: TGCAGCGTGGCAAACAGGGGGCTTGACACTGAAGCTTTCTTT
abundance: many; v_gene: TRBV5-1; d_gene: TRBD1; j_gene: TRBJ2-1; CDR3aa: CASSSPGGRYNEQFF; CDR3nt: TGCGCCAGCAGCTCTCCAGGGGGTCGGTACAATGAGCAGTTCTTC
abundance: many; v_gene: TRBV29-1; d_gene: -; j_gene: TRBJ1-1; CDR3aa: CSVGTAADAFF; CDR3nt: TGCAGCGTTGGGACAGCCGCAGATGCTTTCTTT
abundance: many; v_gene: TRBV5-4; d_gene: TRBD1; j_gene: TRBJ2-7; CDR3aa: CASSIQGAYEQYF; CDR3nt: TGTGCCAGCAGCATCCAGGGGGCGTACGAGCAGTACTTC
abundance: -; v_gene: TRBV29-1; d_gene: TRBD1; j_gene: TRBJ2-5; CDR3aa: CSAEQGWQETQYF; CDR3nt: TGCAGCGCGGAACAGGGGTGGCAAGAGACCCAGTACTTC
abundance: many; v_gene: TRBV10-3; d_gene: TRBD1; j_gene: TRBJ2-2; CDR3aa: CATGTGLDGELFF; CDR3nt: TGTGCCACCGGGACAGGGCTGGACGGGGAGCTGTTTTTT
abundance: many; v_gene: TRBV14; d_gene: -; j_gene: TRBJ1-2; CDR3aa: CASSRRVRYEVNYGYTF; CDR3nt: TGTGCCAGCAGCCGAAGGGTGCGGTATGAAGTTAATTATGGCTACACCTTC
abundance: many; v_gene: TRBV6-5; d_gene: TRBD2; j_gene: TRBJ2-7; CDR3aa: CASSYSLAGDQAYEQYF; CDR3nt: TGTGCCAGCAGTTACTCCCTAGCGGGAGACCAAGCCTACGAGCAGTACTTC
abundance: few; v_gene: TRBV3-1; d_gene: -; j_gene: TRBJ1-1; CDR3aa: CASSPVPEGGAFF; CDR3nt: TGTGCCAGCAGCCCGGTTCCCGAAGGGGGTGCTTTCTTT
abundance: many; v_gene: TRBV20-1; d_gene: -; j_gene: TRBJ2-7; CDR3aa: CSAPRTTPYEQYF; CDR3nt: TGCAGTGCTCCCCGGACGACCCCCTACGAGCAGTACTTC
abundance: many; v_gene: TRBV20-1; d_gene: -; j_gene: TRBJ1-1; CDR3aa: CSASDIRGANTEAFF; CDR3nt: TGCAGTGCTAGCGATATAAGGGGGGCGAACACTGAAGCTTTCTTT
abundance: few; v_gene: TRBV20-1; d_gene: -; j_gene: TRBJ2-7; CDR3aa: CSARPHQKSSYEQYF; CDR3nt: TGCAGTGCTAGACCACACCAGAAGAGCTCCTACGAGCAGTACTTC